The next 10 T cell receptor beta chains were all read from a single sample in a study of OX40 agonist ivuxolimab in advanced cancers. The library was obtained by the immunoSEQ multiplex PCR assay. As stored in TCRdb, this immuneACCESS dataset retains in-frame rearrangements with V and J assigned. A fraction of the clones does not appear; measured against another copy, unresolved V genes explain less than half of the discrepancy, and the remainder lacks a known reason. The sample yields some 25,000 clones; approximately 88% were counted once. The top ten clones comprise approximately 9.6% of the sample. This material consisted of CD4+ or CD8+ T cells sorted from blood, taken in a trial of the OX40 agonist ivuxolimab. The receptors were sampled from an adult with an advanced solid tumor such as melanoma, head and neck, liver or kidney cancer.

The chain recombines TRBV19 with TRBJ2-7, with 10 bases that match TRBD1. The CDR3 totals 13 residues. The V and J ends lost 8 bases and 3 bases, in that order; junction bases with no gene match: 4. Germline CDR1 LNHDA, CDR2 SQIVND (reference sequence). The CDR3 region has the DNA TGTGCCAGTTCGGGACAGGGGCTCTACGAGCAGTACTTC. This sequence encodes CASSGQGLYEQYF.

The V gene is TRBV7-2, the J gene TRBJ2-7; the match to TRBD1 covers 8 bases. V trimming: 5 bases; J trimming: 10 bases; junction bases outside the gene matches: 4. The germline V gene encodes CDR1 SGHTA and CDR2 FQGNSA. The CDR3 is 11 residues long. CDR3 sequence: CASSATGDQYF. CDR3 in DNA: TGTGCCAGCAGCGCGACAGGGGACCAGTACTTC. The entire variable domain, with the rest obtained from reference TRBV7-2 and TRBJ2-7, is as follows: GAGVSQSPSNKVTEKGKDVELRCDPISGHTALYWYRQSLGQGLEFLIYFQGNSAPDKSGLPSDRFSAERTGGSVSTLTIQRTQQEDSAVYLCASSATGDQYFGPGTRLTVT.

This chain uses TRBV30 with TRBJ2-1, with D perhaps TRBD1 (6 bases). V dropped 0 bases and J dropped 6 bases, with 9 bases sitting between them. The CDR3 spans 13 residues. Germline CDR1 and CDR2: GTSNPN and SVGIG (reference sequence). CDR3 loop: CAWSVIRGNEQFF. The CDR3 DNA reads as TGTGCCTGGAGTGTAATCAGGGGCAATGAGCAGTTCTTC.

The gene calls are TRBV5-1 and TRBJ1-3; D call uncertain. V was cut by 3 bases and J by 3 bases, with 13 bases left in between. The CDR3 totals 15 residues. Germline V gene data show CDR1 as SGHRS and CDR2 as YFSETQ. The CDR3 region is CASSSGELIGNTIYF. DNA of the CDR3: TGCGCCAGCAGCTCCGGTGAGCTAATTGGAAACACCATATATTTT.

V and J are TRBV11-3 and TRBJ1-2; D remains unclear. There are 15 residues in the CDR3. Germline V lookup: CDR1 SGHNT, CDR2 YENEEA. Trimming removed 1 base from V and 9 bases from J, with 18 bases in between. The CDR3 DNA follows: TGTGCCAGCAGCTTAGCCGTGAACAGTTTCAACAGCTACACCTTC. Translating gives CASSLAVNSFNSYTF.

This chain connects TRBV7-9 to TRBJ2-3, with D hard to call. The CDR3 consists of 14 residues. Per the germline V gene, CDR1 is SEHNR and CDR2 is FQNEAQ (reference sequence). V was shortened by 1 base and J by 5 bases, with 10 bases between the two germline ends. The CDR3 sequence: CASSLGANLDTQYF. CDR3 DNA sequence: TGTGCCAGCAGCTTAGGGGCGAACTTAGATACGCAGTATTTT.

For the CDR3, the DNA is TGTGCCAGCAGCTTGGATTTGGGTGGAGGCGAGCAGTACTTC. Amino acids: CASSLDLGGGEQYF. The rearrangement links TRBV5-4 to TRBJ2-7; TRBD2 might be the D (5 bases). Germline CDR1 and CDR2: SGHNT and YYREEE (reference sequence). The germline V and J ends were trimmed by 0 bases and 6 bases, with 13 bases remaining between them. This CDR3 comprises 14 residues.

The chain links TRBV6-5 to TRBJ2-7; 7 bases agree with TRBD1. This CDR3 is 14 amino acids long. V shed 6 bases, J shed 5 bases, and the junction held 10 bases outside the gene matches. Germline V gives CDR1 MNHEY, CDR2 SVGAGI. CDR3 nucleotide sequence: TGTGCCAGCAGCCCCGACAGGGTATCTGACGAGCAGTACTTC. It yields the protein CASSPDRVSDEQYF.

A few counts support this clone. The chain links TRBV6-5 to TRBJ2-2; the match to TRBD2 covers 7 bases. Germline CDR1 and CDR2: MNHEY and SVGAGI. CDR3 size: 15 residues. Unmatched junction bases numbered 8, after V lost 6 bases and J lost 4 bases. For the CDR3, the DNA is TGTGCCAGCAGCCCTACCTGGGGGGGCACCGGGGAGCTGTTTTTT. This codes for CASSPTWGGTGELFF.

The CDR3 DNA sequence: TGCGCCAGCGGAAGGGACCACTACAATGAGCAGTTCTTC. It specifies CASGRDHYNEQFF. The genes are TRBV5-1 and TRBJ2-1; perhaps D is TRBD1 or TRBD2 (5 bases each). V was trimmed by 7 bases and J by 3 bases, leaving 11 bases between them. Germline V CDR1 and CDR2: SGHRS, YFSETQ. This CDR3 contains 13 residues.